The T cell receptor beta chain described here comes from a study of T cell responses to AZD1222 COVID-19 vaccine. Broader study findings: Samples come after the peak T cell response, not at day 14.

The protocol was immunoSEQ multiplex PCR, while the TCRdb copy is restricted to in-frame clones and leaves out a portion. Here the sample spans 98,000 or so clones, around nine tenths being singletons. Comment on this clone: Its specificity is not known.

The CDR3 sequence is 13 residues long. V trimming: 7 bases; J trimming: 11 bases; junction bases outside the gene matches: 11. Germline CDR1 reads MDHEN; CDR2 reads SYDVKM. The receptor comes from an adult in good health. The chain has TRBV28 and TRBJ1-5; 7 bases line up with TRBD1. The sequencing here drew on peripheral blood, taken on day 0 of AZD1222 vaccination. CDR3 nucleotides: TGTGCCAGCAAGGGACTCCGTCAGGGGGCCCAGCATTTT. Its translation: CASKGLRQGAQHF.